The source of this T cell receptor beta chain is a study of blood T cell repertoires in COVID-19. Study-level background: Specimens from acute and convalescent COVID-19 originated in the United States, Italy and Spain. PBMCs, B-cell-depleted T cells, or T cells provided the cDNA or gDNA that made up the material.

Under the authors' procedure: For nucleated cells, counts were estimated from reference gene primer amplification. Method: immunoSEQ multiplex PCR; TCRdb's copy keeps in-frame clones and lacks some. V, J and clone size are taken as reported in that table, and D and trimming were inferred from the DNA itself. The sample records 210,000 or so clones, around 75% being singletons. Sequenced input: peripheral blood. This sequence originates from a human donor in a cohort sampled during active COVID-19.

CDR3 bases: TGTGCCAGCAGTTCAAAGGGGGACGGGAAGAATCAGCCCCAGCATTTT. Amino acids: CASSSKGDGKNQPQHF. The rearrangement links TRBV6-5 to TRBJ1-5; TRBD1 is a possible D gene (6 bases). CDR3 length: 16 amino acids. The V end lost 4 bases, the J end lost 4 bases, and 17 bases lay between the germline ends. CDR1 MNHEY and CDR2 SVGAGI come from the germline V gene.